Each of the 29 T cell receptor beta chains below was sequenced from the same sample in a study of cytomegalovirus exposure and HLA in healthy donors. The PCR employed 60 Vbeta primers together with 13 Jbeta primers. The table came from immunoSEQ multiplex PCR; TCRdb's copy has only in-frame clones and leaves some out. The data show approximately 160,000 clones, 75% to 85% seen once. Sequenced input: PBMCs. The source is a male donor in good health and CMV-seropositive.

CDR3 in amino acids: CAFNTGPYGYTF. DNA for the CDR3: TGTGCCTTCAATACGGGTCCCTATGGCTACACCTTC. J is TRBJ1-2 and V is TRBV30; D not resolved. Trimming left V 7 bases short and J 4 bases short, with 13 bases between. CDR3 length: 12 residues. Looked up from germline, CDR1 is GTSNPN and CDR2 is SVGIG (reference sequence).

The chain uses TRBV2 and TRBJ2-4; the match to TRBD2 covers 11 bases. The germline gives CDR1 SNHLY, CDR2 FYNNEI. This CDR3 comprises 18 residues. J was trimmed by 0 bases and V by 7 bases; bases with no gene match: 11. The CDR3 region is CASKRTSGLELAKNIQYF. The CDR3 DNA reads TGTGCCAGCAAGCGGACTAGCGGGCTGGAACTAGCCAAAAACATTCAGTACTTC.

Here the CDR3 reads CASSEGENTEAFF. DNA of the CDR3: TGTGCCAGCAGCGAGGGGGAGAACACTGAAGCTTTCTTT. The genes are TRBV9 and TRBJ1-1, with D tentatively TRBD1 (6 bases). Germline loops: CDR1 SGDLS, CDR2 YYNGEE. The V gene lost 3 bases and the J gene lost 1 base, with 7 bases spanning the gap. The CDR3 has 13 amino acids.

This clone was picked up a small number of times. The chain links TRBV4-2 to TRBJ2-1; 8 bases match TRBD2. The CDR3 is made up of 18 amino acids. With 0 bases clipped from V and 3 bases from J, the junction kept 10 bases outside the gene matches. Germline V gives CDR1 LGHNA, CDR2 YNFKEQ. As DNA, the CDR3 is TGTGCCAGCAGCCAAGACGCCTCCGGGGGGGCTGTCTACAATGAGCAGTTCTTC. This translates into CASSQDASGGAVYNEQFF.

The chain links TRBV10-2 to TRBJ1-4; 9 nucleotides match TRBD1. The CDR3 loop spans 14 amino acids. Germline CDR1 reads WSHSY; CDR2 reads SAAADI. Trimming removed 4 bases from V and 7 bases from J; junction bases left unmatched: 4. CDR3 protein: CASSGTGEVEKLFF. The CDR3 bases are TGCGCCAGCAGTGGGACAGGGGAAGTTGAAAAACTGTTTTTT.

This clone occurred a few times. The rearrangement joins TRBV2 to TRBJ1-2; D is unclear. Per the germline V gene, CDR1 is SNHLY and CDR2 is FYNNEI. V was shortened by 5 bases and J by 3 bases, with 13 bases between the two germline ends. The CDR3 length is 14 residues. The CDR3 sequence: CASSLTYAYYGYTF. CDR3 nucleotide sequence: TGTGCCAGCAGTCTAACGTACGCGTACTATGGCTACACCTTC.

The chain links TRBV11-2 to TRBJ2-3; TRBD1 matches at 10 bases. Germline values: CDR1 SGHAT, CDR2 FQNNGV. Germline trimming cut 3 bases from V and 9 bases from J; bases unmatched to any gene: 6. The CDR3 has 14 residues. CDR3 loop: CASSFGQGGGTQYF. The CDR3 DNA follows: TGTGCCAGCAGCTTCGGACAGGGGGGAGGGACGCAGTATTTT.

The gene calls are TRBV4-3 and TRBJ2-2; TRBD2 aligns across 8 bases. CDR1 and CDR2 from the germline V gene are LGHNA and YSLEER. The ends lost 0 bases at V and 4 bases at J; junction bases unmatched: 7. The CDR3 extends over 17 amino acids. The CDR3 coding sequence is TGCGCCAGCAGCCAAGATCCGAGCGGGGGAGTCACCGGGGAGCTGTTTTTT. Residues: CASSQDPSGGVTGELFF.

The V and J genes are TRBV9 and TRBJ1-2; 12 nucleotides agree with TRBD1. The V gene's germline CDR1 is SGDLS and CDR2 YYNGEE. V trimming: 3 bases; J trimming: 3 bases; junction bases outside the gene matches: 15. The CDR3 consists of 19 residues. CDR3 residues: CASSARTGTGGPRDYGYTF. The CDR3 DNA reads TGTGCCAGCAGCGCGCGGACCGGGACAGGGGGCCCCCGGGACTATGGCTACACCTTC.

The rearrangement uses TRBV18 and TRBJ2-1; 9 bases line up with TRBD1. The V segment lost 2 bases and the J segment 5 bases; nucleotides outside the gene matches: 4. The length of the CDR3 is 15 residues. Looked up from germline, CDR1 is KGHSH and CDR2 is LQKENI. CDR3 in amino acids: CASSPSGTGNNEQFF. The CDR3 DNA reads TGTGCCAGCTCACCATCCGGGACAGGGAACAATGAGCAGTTCTTC.

The chain recombines TRBV19 with TRBJ2-1; a possible D gene is TRBD2 (6 bases). V lost 5 bases and J lost 4, with 21 bases in between. Germline V CDR1 and CDR2: LNHDA, SQIVND (reference sequence). The CDR3 has 17 residues. In nucleotides, the CDR3 is TGTGCCAGTAGTGCGGCTTGGAGGGGCCCAAGATACAATGAGCAGTTCTTC. This codes for CASSAAWRGPRYNEQFF.

The chain joins TRBV2 to TRBJ2-1; 8 positions agree with TRBD2. V gave up 7 bases and J gave up 0 bases; unmatched junction bases: 5. CDR3 length equals 15 residues. CDR1 and CDR2 (germline): SNHLY, FYNNEI. The CDR3 is CASKERGNSYNEQFF. DNA of the CDR3: TGTGCCAGCAAAGAGCGGGGGAACTCCTACAATGAGCAGTTCTTC.

The chain combines TRBV30 with TRBJ1-2, with D perhaps TRBD1 (5 bases). V lost 4 bases and J 5 bases, leaving 14 bases between the germline ends. Germline V gene data show CDR1 as GTSNPN and CDR2 as SVGIG (reference sequence). The CDR3 is 13 residues long. The CDR3 loop is CAWTATGVYGYTF. The CDR3, as DNA: TGTGCCTGGACCGCTACGGGGGTTTATGGCTACACCTTC.

J is TRBJ1-1 and V is TRBV6-5; D might be TRBD1 (5 bases). CDR3 length: 14 amino acids. Germline V lookup: CDR1 MNHEY, CDR2 SVGAGI. The germline V and J ends were trimmed by 6 bases and 1 base, with 12 bases remaining between them. CDR3 DNA: TGTGCCAGCAGATTAAGTGGACAGAACACTGAAGCTTTCTTT. Protein product: CASRLSGQNTEAFF.

The V and J genes are TRBV5-4 and TRBJ1-6; 11 bases are shared with TRBD1. V lost 6 bases and J lost 10; bases outside the gene matches: 9. Germline V gene data show CDR1 as SGHNT and CDR2 as YYREEE (reference sequence). The CDR3 contains 15 residues. CDR3 amino acids: CASTPGQGAESPLHF. In nucleotides, the CDR3 is TGTGCCAGCACCCCCGGACAGGGGGCGGAATCACCCCTCCACTTT.

J is TRBJ1-1 and V is TRBV4-2; TRBD1 matches 9 bases. CDR1 LGHNA and CDR2 YNFKEQ come from the germline V gene. The CDR3 is 13 residues long. V lost 1 base to trimming and J lost 8 bases; unmatched junction nucleotides: 2. The CDR3 bases are TGTGCCAGCAGCCAAGCAGGGACAGGGGAAGCTTTCTTT. Translation gives CASSQAGTGEAFF.

This chain links TRBV29-1 with TRBJ2-3; a weak D match, TRBD1 (6 bases). Trimming pared 4 bases from V and 0 bases from J, leaving 11 bases between. Germline CDR1 reads SQVTM; CDR2 reads ANQGSEA. The CDR3 is 14 amino acids. The CDR3 nucleotides are TGCAGCGTTGCGGACAGCCCTAGCACAGATACGCAGTATTTT. Protein: CSVADSPSTDTQYF.

In its sample, this clone was seen once. V and J are TRBV5-1 and TRBJ2-7; TRBD2 matches at 13 bases. Germline V gene lookup returns CDR1 SGHRS and CDR2 YFSETQ. This CDR3 region has 13 residues. V trimming: 7 bases; J trimming: 6 bases; junction bases outside the gene matches: 4. The CDR3 is CASRTSGGTEQYF. The CDR3 bases are TGCGCCAGCCGGACTAGCGGGGGAACCGAGCAGTACTTC.

The V call is TRBV6-1, the J call TRBJ2-7, with 9 bases that match TRBD1. Per germline, CDR1 MNHNS and CDR2 SASEGT. The CDR3 loop spans 16 amino acids. The J segment lost 6 bases and the V segment lost 2 bases, leaving 11 bases of the junction unmatched. The CDR3 reads CASSEPGGTGRREQYF. CDR3 nucleotide sequence: TGTGCCAGCAGTGAACCCGGAGGGACAGGGCGTCGCGAGCAGTACTTC.

The J gene is TRBJ1-1, the V gene TRBV4-1, with D unclear. This CDR3 region has 13 residues. Germline CDR1 and CDR2: MGHRA and YSYEKL. The V gene lost 11 bases and the J gene lost 7 bases, with 20 bases spanning the gap. Here the CDR3 reads CASSREGVGEAFF. Here the CDR3 DNA reads TGCGCCTCCTCACGGGAGGGTGTGGGTGAAGCTTTCTTT.

This chain uses TRBV7-8 with TRBJ2-5, with D unclear. The V end lost 2 bases, the J end lost 3 bases, and 10 bases lay between the germline ends. The germline V gene encodes CDR1 SGHVS and CDR2 FQNEAQ. There are 14 residues in the CDR3. As DNA, the CDR3 is TGTGCCAGCAGCTTATTGGCAGTTGAAGAGACCCAGTACTTC. Protein sequence: CASSLLAVEETQYF.

CDR3 bases: TGTGCCTGGAGTAAGGCAGGCCATAGCAATCAGCCCCAGCATTTT. Its protein is CAWSKAGHSNQPQHF. The gene calls are TRBV30 and TRBJ1-5, with D unresolved. V was cut by 2 bases and J by 0 bases, with 11 bases left in between. CDR1 is GTSNPN and CDR2 is SVGIG in the germline V gene (reference sequence). This CDR3 has 15 residues. Supplemented by reference TRBV30 and TRBJ1-5, the full variable domain reads SQTIHQWPATLVQPVGSPLSLECTVEGTSNPNLYWYRQAAGRGLQLLFYSVGIGQISSEVPQNLSASRPQDRQFILSSKKLLLSDSGFYLCAWSKAGHSNQPQHFGDGTRLSIL.

This clone has more than one count but fewer than ten. Other DNA sequences in this specimen translate into the identical CDR3. The chain has TRBV6-1 and TRBJ1-5; TRBD1 matches at 8 bases. Looked up from germline, CDR1 is MNHNS and CDR2 is SASEGT. The V and J ends lost 2 bases and 6 bases, in that order; junction bases with no gene match: 3. The CDR3 has 14 residues. The CDR3 spells CASSERTGSQPQHF. The CDR3 coding sequence is TGTGCCAGCAGTGAAAGGACAGGGAGTCAGCCCCAGCATTTT.

V and J are TRBV4-2 and TRBJ2-1; 8 bases are shared with TRBD1. The V gene's germline CDR1 is LGHNA and CDR2 YNFKEQ. The CDR3 loop spans 16 amino acids. The J segment lost 3 bases and the V segment lost 3 bases, leaving 7 bases of the junction unmatched. CDR3 protein: CASSHDGQGGYNEQFF. CDR3 nucleotide sequence: TGTGCCAGCAGCCACGACGGACAGGGCGGCTACAATGAGCAGTTCTTC.

The chain combines TRBV5-1 with TRBJ2-2, with 8 nucleotides matching TRBD1. The CDR3 loop spans 15 amino acids. In germline, CDR1 is SGHRS, CDR2 YFSETQ. Trimming cost V 3 bases and J 0 bases; bases outside gene matches: 1. CDR3 amino acids: CASSSRGPNTGELFF. The CDR3 DNA sequence: TGCGCCAGCAGCTCCAGGGGGCCGAACACCGGGGAGCTGTTTTTT.

This rearrangement joins TRBV7-2 to TRBJ1-5; D not certain. The CDR3 loop spans 13 amino acids. The ends were cut back, 5 bases at V and 0 bases at J, with 5 bases in the middle. Germline V gene data show CDR1 as SGHTA and CDR2 as FQGNSA. The CDR3 DNA follows: TGTGCCAGCAGCCCCTATAGCAATCAGCCCCAGCATTTT. Translated, it gives CASSPYSNQPQHF.

This rearrangement joins TRBV5-6 to TRBJ2-6; 9 bases are shared with TRBD1. Trimming cost V 3 bases and J 1 base; bases outside gene matches: 8. Germline V gene sequence: CDR1 SGHDT, CDR2 YYEEEE. The CDR3 is 18 amino acids. In DNA, the CDR3 is TGTGCCAGCAGCTCCGGACAGGGGAGTCGATCTGGGGCCAACGTCCTGACTTTC. Protein product: CASSSGQGSRSGANVLTF.

The V and J genes are TRBV2 and TRBJ2-5, with 10 bases lining up with TRBD1. With the DNA end fitting TRBJ2-7 better, the J assignment may be wrong. Germline lookup yields CDR1 SNHLY and CDR2 FYNNEI. The CDR3 totals 16 residues. CDR3 sequence reads: CASSEAGTGVWSEQYF. The DNA for the CDR3 is TGTGCCAGCAGTGAAGCGGGGACAGGGGTTTGGTCCGAGCAGTACTTC.

This clone showed up just a few times. V is TRBV19 and J is TRBJ2-3; TRBD2 aligns across 8 bases. Germline trimming cut 3 bases from V and 1 base from J; bases unmatched to any gene: 6. Looked up from germline, CDR1 is LNHDA and CDR2 is SQIVND (reference sequence). The CDR3 consists of 16 residues. The CDR3 region is CASSILSGVGTDTQYF. The CDR3 DNA sequence: TGTGCCAGTAGTATTCTTAGCGGGGTCGGCACAGATACGCAGTATTTT.